These 8 T cell receptor beta chains were sequenced from one sample in a study of OX40 agonist ivuxolimab in advanced cancers. Receptors were amplified or captured by the immunoSEQ multiplex PCR assay. In its TCRdb copy, this immuneACCESS table keeps in-frame sequences only and misses some clones. Where compared with another copy, unresolved V genes explain less than half of these, and the others have no known cause. The sample table lists about 76,000 clones, roughly 87% of them with a count of one. The ten largest clones capture roughly 3.1% of the sample. Sequenced here: CD4+ or CD8+ T cells sorted from blood, sampled in a trial of the OX40 agonist ivuxolimab. The source is an adult with an advanced solid tumor such as melanoma, head and neck, liver or kidney cancer.

The V gene is TRBV27, the J gene TRBJ2-7, with D maybe TRBD2 (6 bases). The V and J ends lost 6 bases and 4 bases respectively, with 10 bases between them. CDR1 is MNHEY and CDR2 is SMNVEV in the germline V gene (reference sequence). This CDR3 region has 12 residues. This chain's CDR3 is CASRAGRYEQYF. The CDR3 coding sequence is TGTGCCAGCAGGGCGGGACGGTACGAGCAGTACTTC.

V is TRBV19 and J is TRBJ1-4, with 7 nucleotides matching TRBD1. The CDR3 has 18 amino acids. The ends lost 6 bases at V and 8 bases at J; junction bases unmatched: 21. Germline CDR1 is LNHDA and CDR2 is SQIVND (reference sequence). CDR3: CASSGLFIRTRGNEKLFF. The CDR3 bases are TGTGCCAGTAGCGGTCTCTTCATCAGAACCAGGGGGAACGAAAAACTGTTTTTT.

The chain links TRBV7-2 to TRBJ2-5, with D tentatively TRBD1 (6 bases). The CDR3 totals 14 residues. Germline CDR1 SGHTA, CDR2 FQGNSA. V was cut by 2 bases and J by 7 bases, with 14 bases left in between. The CDR3 region is CASSLQEFRGTQYF. CDR3 sequence (DNA): TGTGCCAGCAGCTTACAAGAGTTCAGGGGGACCCAGTACTTC.

V is TRBV5-6 and J is TRBJ2-1; unclear D gene. The CDR3 runs to 13 residues. V was shortened by 2 bases and J by 7 bases, with 10 bases between the two germline ends. Germline V gene sequence: CDR1 SGHDT, CDR2 YYEEEE. CDR3 sequence (DNA): TGTGCCAGCAGCTTTAGGGCACAAAATGAGCAGTTCTTC. It translates to CASSFRAQNEQFF.

V usage is TRBV6-1 and J usage is TRBJ1-2; maybe TRBD1 (5 bases). Looked up from germline, CDR1 is MNHNS and CDR2 is SASEGT. Between the trimmed V and J ends, which lost 4 bases and 2 bases, there was a span of 11 bases. This CDR3 is built from 14 residues. The CDR3 reads CASSVGWGNYGYTF. The CDR3 DNA is TGTGCCAGCAGTGTCGGGTGGGGGAACTATGGCTACACCTTC.

J is TRBJ2-1 and V is TRBV9, with 9 bases lining up with TRBD2. This CDR3 is built from 16 residues. Unmatched junction bases numbered 9, after V lost 4 bases and J lost 4 bases. CDR1 SGDLS and CDR2 YYNGEE come from the germline V gene. For the CDR3, the DNA is TGTGCCAGCAGCCCCCTCCTAGCGGGGATATACAATGAGCAGTTCTTC. It yields the protein CASSPLLAGIYNEQFF.

This chain links TRBV6-5 with TRBJ1-2; no clear D gene. Germline loops: CDR1 MNHEY, CDR2 SVGAGI. The CDR3 sequence is 13 residues long. Trimming removed 6 bases from V and 4 bases from J, with 12 bases in between. The CDR3 bases are TGTGCCAGCAGGAAAGGACTAAGCTATGGCTACACCTTC. Its protein product is CASRKGLSYGYTF.

This clone was counted a few times. CDR3 DNA sequence: TGTGCCATCAGTATAGGACAGGGCAGAATAAACACTGAAGCTTTCTTT. Translated: CAISIGQGRINTEAFF. This chain links TRBV10-3 with TRBJ1-1; 8 bases fit TRBD1. The CDR3 covers 16 residues. V shed 5 bases and J 2 bases; nucleotides not matched to a gene: 10. In germline, CDR1 is ENHRY, CDR2 SYGVKD.